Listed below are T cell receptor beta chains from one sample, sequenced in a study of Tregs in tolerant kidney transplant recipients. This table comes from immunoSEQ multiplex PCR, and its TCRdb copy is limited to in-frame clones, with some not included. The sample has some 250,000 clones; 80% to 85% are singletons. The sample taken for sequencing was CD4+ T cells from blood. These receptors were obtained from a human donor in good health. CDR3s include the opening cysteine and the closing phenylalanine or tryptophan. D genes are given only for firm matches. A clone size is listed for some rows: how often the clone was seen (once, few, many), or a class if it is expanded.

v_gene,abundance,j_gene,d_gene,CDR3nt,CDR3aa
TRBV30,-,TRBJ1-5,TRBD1,TGTGCCTGGACCCCAGGGGGAGGGAATCAGCCCCAGCATTTT,CAWTPGGGNQPQHF
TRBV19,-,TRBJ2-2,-,TGTGCCAGTAGTATGGGACTCTTGAACACCGGGGAGCTGTTTTTT,CASSMGLLNTGELFF
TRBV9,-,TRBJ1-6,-,TGTGCCAGCAGCGTAGGAACGGGGGGCGATTCACCCCTCCACTTT,CASSVGTGGDSPLHF
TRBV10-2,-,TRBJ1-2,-,TGCGCCACCCAAATCGGGAATCCTCCTAACTATGGCTACACCTTC,CATQIGNPPNYGYTF
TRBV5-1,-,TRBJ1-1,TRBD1,TGCGCCAGCAGCTCCGGACAGGGTGCCACTGAAGCTTTCTTT,CASSSGQGATEAFF
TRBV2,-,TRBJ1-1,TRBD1,TGTGCCAGCAGCGAAGATAGACAGGGTGTTATGAACACTGAAGCTTTCTTT,CASSEDRQGVMNTEAFF
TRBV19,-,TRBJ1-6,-,TGTGCCAGTAGATGGGGGGAGCTGGGGAATTCACCCCTCCACTTT,CASRWGELGNSPLHF
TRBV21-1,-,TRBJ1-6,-,TGTGCCAGCAGCAAAGAAGAAGACCGCTATAATTCACCCCTCCACTTT,CASSKEEDRYNSPLHF
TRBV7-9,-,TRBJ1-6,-,TGTGCCAGCAGCTTACCCTGGACAGAAAAGGGAATTTCACCCCTCCACTTT,CASSLPWTEKGISPLHF
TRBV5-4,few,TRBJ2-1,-,TGTGCCAGCAGCCCTGGGGGGGCTGGCTCCTACAATGAGCAGTTCTTC,CASSPGGAGSYNEQFF